The T cell receptor (beta chain) under discussion was sequenced for a study of cytomegalovirus exposure and HLA in healthy donors. PCR amplification relied on 60 Vbeta primers (plus 13 Jbeta primers). The assay was immunoSEQ multiplex PCR, and TCRdb's table has in-frame clones only and misses some. The data hold fewer than 200,000 clones, with 80% to 90% observed a single time. This clone was counted once. Sequenced sample: PBMCs. The receptor's source is a woman under 30 in good health and CMV-seronegative.

The CDR3 DNA follows: TGTGCCAGTAAACCGGGACAGGGGCTATTCTATGGCTACACCTTC. It specifies CASKPGQGLFYGYTF. V is TRBV6-1 and J is TRBJ1-2, with TRBD1 matching 10 bases. Germline trimming cut 9 bases from V and 4 bases from J; bases unmatched to any gene: 11. Per the germline V gene, CDR1 is MNHNS and CDR2 is SASEGT. This CDR3 contains 15 residues.